Sequencing of this T cell receptor beta chain was carried out in a study of blood T cell repertoires in COVID-19. Germline CDR1 KGHDR, CDR2 SFDVKD. The CDR3 runs to 14 residues. With 3 bases clipped from V and 4 bases from J, the junction kept 3 bases outside the gene matches. TCRdb's table, derived via immunoSEQ multiplex PCR, lists solely in-frame clones and lacks some. The sample contains around 150,000 clones, approximately 80% of which appear only once. This clonotype was sampled from a woman in her forties or fifties in a cohort sampled during active or convalescent COVID-19. The chain uses TRBV24-1 and TRBJ1-2, with TRBD1 matching 8 bases. Sequenced: peripheral blood. CDR3 DNA: TGTGCCACCAGTGATGCGACAGGGGTCTATGGCTACACCTTC. Its translation: CATSDATGVYGYTF.